Shown below are 27 T cell receptor beta chains from a single sample sequenced in a study of cytomegalovirus exposure and HLA in healthy donors. The PCR employed 60 Vbeta primers together with 13 Jbeta primers. Data came from immunoSEQ multiplex PCR; TCRdb stores just in-frame clones and leaves some out. Among roughly 150,000 clones listed, 80% to 85% were seen once. The specimen was PBMCs. Receptor source: a male donor in good health and CMV-seronegative.

J is TRBJ1-6 and V is TRBV7-2; D remains unclear. The CDR3 length is 15 residues. The germline V gene has CDR1 SGHTA and CDR2 FQGNSA. The V gene lost 1 base and the J gene lost 10 bases, with 14 bases spanning the gap. The CDR3 DNA is TGTGCCAGCAGCTTAGACAACCACTCCAGGTCACCCCTCCACTTT. Amino acids: CASSLDNHSRSPLHF. The variable domain in full, completed from reference TRBV7-2 and TRBJ1-6, reads GAGVSQSPSNKVTEKGKDVELRCDPISGHTALYWYRQSLGQGLEFLIYFQGNSAPDKSGLPSDRFSAERTGGSVSTLTIQRTQQEDSAVYLCASSLDNHSRSPLHFGNGTRLTVT.

V is TRBV7-9 and J is TRBJ2-7; 8 nucleotides match TRBD1. The CDR3 totals 13 residues. V was pared by 4 bases and J by 3 bases, with 2 bases of the junction left unmatched. Germline assignment: CDR1 SEHNR and CDR2 FQNEAQ (reference sequence). CDR3 amino acids: CASSSTGGYEQYF. The CDR3 bases are TGTGCCAGCAGCTCAACAGGGGGCTACGAGCAGTACTTC.

This clone came up a few times. The V and J genes are TRBV5-1 and TRBJ1-1; no reliable D call. V lost 0 bases and J 0 bases, leaving 9 bases between the germline ends. CDR3 size: 15 residues. Germline CDR1 is SGHRS and CDR2 is YFSETQ. CDR3 nucleotides: TGCGCCAGCAGCTTGGAGCTGGTGGTGAACACTGAAGCTTTCTTT. As protein: CASSLELVVNTEAFF. The full variable domain, in which reference TRBV5-1 and TRBJ1-1 provide the parts outside the CDR3, is KAGVTQTPRYLIKTRGQQVTLSCSPISGHRSVSWYQQTPGQGLQFLFEYFSETQRNKGNFPGRFSGRQFSNSRSEMNVSTLELGDSALYLCASSLELVVNTEAFFGQGTRLTVV.

The gene calls are TRBV30 and TRBJ2-1; D is undetermined. Trimming cost V 4 bases and J 0 bases, with 7 bases left between them. The CDR3 extends over 13 amino acids. The V gene's germline CDR1 is GTSNPN and CDR2 SVGIG (reference sequence). CDR3 loop: CAWTDSSYNEQFF. CDR3 bases: TGTGCCTGGACCGATAGCTCCTACAATGAGCAGTTCTTC.

The chain links TRBV7-8 to TRBJ2-3, with D possibly being TRBD2 (6 bases). Germline CDR1 and CDR2: SGHVS and FQNEAQ. There are 16 residues in the CDR3. With 2 bases removed from V and 1 base from J, the gap between germline ends came to 13 bases. CDR3 protein: CASSLLLRGGTDTQYF. In DNA, the CDR3 is TGTGCCAGCAGCTTACTTTTGCGGGGAGGCACAGATACGCAGTATTTT.

This clone came up once. The gene calls are TRBV19 and TRBJ2-1, with D tentatively TRBD1 (6 bases). This CDR3 has 14 amino acids. V was trimmed by 8 bases and J by 4 bases, leaving 15 bases between them. Looked up from germline, CDR1 is LNHDA and CDR2 is SQIVND (reference sequence). The CDR3 reads CASGSLDRYNEQFF. The CDR3 region has the DNA TGTGCCAGTGGATCTTTGGACAGATACAATGAGCAGTTCTTC. The entire variable domain, with the rest obtained from reference TRBV19 and TRBJ2-1, is as follows: DGGITQSPKYLFRKEGQNVTLSCEQNLNHDAMYWYRQDPGQGLRLIYYSQIVNDFQKGDIAEGYSVSREKKESFPLTVTSAQKNPTAFYLCASGSLDRYNEQFFGPGTRLTVL.

The chain couples TRBV7-8 to TRBJ1-6, with 8 bases identical to TRBD1. The CDR3 has 15 amino acids. Germline V lookup: CDR1 SGHVS, CDR2 FQNEAQ. J was trimmed by 8 bases and V by 5 bases; bases with no gene match: 8. CDR3: CASSPLTGEYSPLHF. Here the CDR3 DNA reads TGTGCCAGCAGCCCTCTGACAGGGGAATATTCACCCCTCCACTTT.

The chain carries TRBV5-4 and TRBJ2-1; 8 bases are a match to TRBD1. The CDR3 totals 16 residues. J lost 5 bases, V lost 2 bases, and 9 bases had no gene match. Germline V gene sequence: CDR1 SGHNT, CDR2 YYREEE (reference sequence). CDR3 amino acids: CASSFVGDRKNNEQFF. The CDR3 region has the DNA TGTGCCAGCAGCTTTGTCGGGGACAGGAAAAACAATGAGCAGTTCTTC.

This chain uses TRBV6-6 with TRBJ1-4, with D uncertain. CDR1 is MNHNY, CDR2 SVGAGI, per germline (reference sequence). CDR3 size: 16 residues. The CDR3 DNA follows: TGTGCTGCATCGGGAACAGCCTACTCAACTAATGAAAAACTGTTTTTT. This codes for CAASGTAYSTNEKLFF.

The chain uses TRBV21-1 and TRBJ1-5. TRBV21-1 is flagged as a pseudogene. The CDR3 has 14 amino acids. DNA of the CDR3: TGTGCCAGCAGCCGCGACCGGGGGTGTCAGCCCCAGCATTTT. Translated, it gives CASSRDRGCQPQHF.

The chain has TRBV19 and TRBJ2-3; perhaps TRBD2 as D (6 bases). This CDR3 region has 16 residues. In germline, CDR1 is LNHDA, CDR2 SQIVND (reference sequence). V gave up 7 bases and J gave up 0 bases, with 17 bases separating them. The CDR3 DNA follows: TGTGCCAGTAACACACCCGGCGGGGATAGCACAGATACGCAGTATTTT. Protein sequence: CASNTPGGDSTDTQYF.

The chain has TRBV7-2 and TRBJ2-1; 7 positions agree with TRBD1. Germline-derived CDR1 and CDR2 are SGHTA and FQGNSA. The CDR3 runs 15 residues. Losses at the gene ends were 4 bases for V and 2 bases for J; bases not matched to a gene: 5. The CDR3 DNA follows: TGTGCCAGCAGCTACGACAGGGACCCCTACAATGAGCAGTTCTTC. This encodes CASSYDRDPYNEQFF.

V gene TRBV19 combines with J gene TRBJ2-2; the D gene is possibly TRBD1 (6 bases). The V gene's germline CDR1 is LNHDA and CDR2 SQIVND (reference sequence). Trimming removed 5 bases from V and 7 bases from J, with 14 bases in between. The CDR3 covers 14 residues. The DNA of the CDR3 is TGTGCCAGTAGTTCAGGGGCGGTGTACGGGGAGCTGTTTTTT. Its translation: CASSSGAVYGELFF.

The CDR3 region has the DNA TGTGCCAGCAGGGGGACAGGGGAGGTATACGAGCAGTACTTC. Amino acid sequence: CASRGTGEVYEQYF. This rearrangement joins TRBV6-1 to TRBJ2-7, with 10 bases that match TRBD1. Germline loops: CDR1 MNHNS, CDR2 SASEGT. V shed 6 bases, J shed 4 bases, and the junction held 6 bases outside the gene matches. This CDR3 comprises 14 residues.

V and J are TRBV7-8 and TRBJ2-1; tentatively, D is TRBD2 (7 bases). CDR1 and CDR2 from the germline V gene are SGHVS and FQNEAQ. The length of the CDR3 is 17 residues. The ends were cut back, 0 bases at V and 3 bases at J, with 15 bases in the middle. The CDR3 nucleotides are TGTGCCAGCAGCTTAGCGCTTCGGCGGGGGCTCTACAATGAGCAGTTCTTC. Translating gives CASSLALRRGLYNEQFF.

The chain joins TRBV18 to TRBJ1-3; 7 bases are a match to TRBD1. The CDR3 runs 15 residues. Per the germline V gene, CDR1 is KGHSH and CDR2 is LQKENI. Losses at the gene ends were 6 bases for V and 0 bases for J; bases not matched to a gene: 5. CDR3 protein: CASSGTEGSGNTIYF. CDR3 DNA: TGTGCCAGCTCCGGGACAGAAGGCTCTGGAAACACCATATATTTT.

The gene calls are TRBV5-1 and TRBJ2-3, with 9 bases matching TRBD1. The CDR3 sequence is 14 residues long. The J segment lost 7 bases and the V segment lost 7 bases, leaving 10 bases of the junction unmatched. The germline V gene encodes CDR1 SGHRS and CDR2 YFSETQ. The CDR3, as DNA: TGCGCCAGCGGCCGGGACAGGGATATTAATACGCAGTATTTT. Residues: CASGRDRDINTQYF. The variable domain in full, with the rest retrieved from reference TRBV5-1 and TRBJ2-3, is KAGVTQTPRYLIKTRGQQVTLSCSPISGHRSVSWYQQTPGQGLQFLFEYFSETQRNKGNFPGRFSGRQFSNSRSEMNVSTLELGDSALYLCASGRDRDINTQYFGPGTRLTVL.

This clone was seen once. V gene TRBV5-1 combines with J gene TRBJ2-3; 10 positions agree with TRBD1. V lost 7 bases and J lost 4; bases outside the gene matches: 3. The CDR3 runs to 13 residues. CDR1 and CDR2 from the germline V gene are SGHRS and YFSETQ. CDR3 DNA sequence: TGCGCCAGCGGGACAGGGGACGCAGATACGCAGTATTTT. Protein: CASGTGDADTQYF.

The V gene is TRBV25-1, the J gene TRBJ2-3, with D perhaps TRBD1 (6 bases). Germline V gene sequence: CDR1 MGHDK, CDR2 SYGVNS. The CDR3 loop spans 15 amino acids. Deletions cut 0 bases from V and 3 bases from J, with 10 bases between. CDR3 bases: TGTGCCAGCAGTGAATACAGGGGAGTAACAGATACGCAGTATTTT. Translating it yields CASSEYRGVTDTQYF.

This sequence joins TRBV7-2 and TRBJ1-2; D perhaps matches TRBD1 (5 bases). V was pared by 7 bases and J by 3 bases, with 15 bases between. The CDR3 has 14 residues. Germline V gives CDR1 SGHTA, CDR2 FQGNSA. The CDR3 coding sequence is TGTGCCAGCATGCTAGGCAGGGAAGACTATGGCTACACCTTC. Amino acid sequence: CASMLGREDYGYTF.

CDR3 residues: CASRNGGLATGELFF. CDR3 in DNA: TGCGCCAGCAGGAACGGGGGGCTGGCCACCGGGGAGCTGTTTTTT. V is TRBV4-1 and J is TRBJ2-2, with a possible D match to TRBD2 (7 bases). Germline V gene lookup returns CDR1 MGHRA and CDR2 YSYEKL. Trimming left V 6 bases short and J 4 bases short, with 15 bases between. This CDR3 comprises 15 residues.

The J gene is TRBJ1-4, the V gene TRBV2; 7 nucleotides align to TRBD1. With V trimmed by 8 bases and J by 7 bases, 7 bases remained unmatched. Germline CDR1 and CDR2: SNHLY and FYNNEI. This CDR3 has 13 amino acids. The CDR3 spells CASHRGGGEKLFF. The CDR3 region has the DNA TGTGCCAGCCATCGAGGGGGCGGTGAAAAACTGTTTTTT.

The chain combines TRBV5-1 with TRBJ1-6, with 9 bases lining up with TRBD1. This CDR3 region has 16 residues. Trimming at V came to 2 bases and at J to 9 bases, leaving 9 bases not matched to a gene. Germline-derived CDR1 and CDR2 are SGHRS and YFSETQ. CDR3 coding DNA: TGCGCCAGCAGCTTACGGGGACAGGGTTACGGTTCACCCCTCCACTTT. Its protein is CASSLRGQGYGSPLHF.

This CDR3 is CASSLDLADEQFF. The CDR3 DNA follows: TGTGCCAGCAGCTTAGATCTAGCAGATGAGCAGTTCTTC. V and J are TRBV13 and TRBJ2-1; possible D gene TRBD2, 5 bases. CDR1 is PRHDT, CDR2 FYEKMQ, per germline (reference sequence). V was pared by 1 base and J by 8 bases, with 9 bases between. This CDR3 contains 13 residues.

This chain connects TRBV7-8 to TRBJ2-7; D gene ambiguous. CDR3 length: 13 amino acids. The V end lost 1 base, the J end lost 2 bases, and 6 bases lay between the germline ends. The germline CDR1 and CDR2 sequences are SGHVS and FQNEAQ. The CDR3 loop is CASSLVPTYEQYF. The CDR3 nucleotides read TGTGCCAGCAGCTTAGTTCCCACCTACGAGCAGTACTTC.

The rearrangement uses TRBV18 and TRBJ2-7, with 8 bases matching TRBD1. V lost 2 bases, J lost 5 bases, and 8 bases stayed unmatched. The CDR3 has 15 amino acids. Germline V CDR1 and CDR2: KGHSH, LQKENI. The CDR3 nucleotides are TGTGCCAGCTCACCAGGCCAGGGGGCTCCCCACGAGCAGTACTTC. Its protein product is CASSPGQGAPHEQYF.

CDR3 residues: CASSLTGLDQPQHF. The CDR3 DNA reads TGCGCCAGCAGCTTAACGGGACTCGATCAGCCCCAGCATTTT. The chain employs TRBV5-1 and TRBJ1-5; D might be TRBD1 (5 bases). Trimming stripped 2 bases from V and 5 bases from J, with 11 bases between. The germline V gene has CDR1 SGHRS and CDR2 YFSETQ. The CDR3 consists of 14 residues.